This TCR beta chain was sequenced for a study of T cells in Graves' hyperthyroidism and ophthalmopathy. Uncontrolled infection, other autoimmune disease, pregnancy or lactation led to exclusion. Germline V CDR1 and CDR2: MNHEY, SVGAGI. This CDR3 has 14 residues. Trimming left V 0 bases short and J 1 base short, with 3 bases between. A note on this clonotype: It may be a read error: a sequence one base away is much more abundant.

The TCR beta CDR3 regions underwent amplification using RNA transcripts as the source. HTBI primers drove first-round RT-PCR of the TCR CDR3. TCRdb re-called the multiplex PCR reads with MiXCR, one entry per CDR3 protein. This table holds 250,000 to 300,000 distinct CDR3 sequences, 13% to 15% found once. The sequencing sample was made of blood. This TCR came from a woman between 35 and 50 years old with Graves' hyperthyroidism that later progressed to Graves' ophthalmopathy. The rearrangement joins TRBV6-5 to TRBJ2-2, with no clear D. CDR3 sequence reads: CASSYSLNTGELFF. The CDR3 DNA sequence: TGTGCCAGCAGTTACTCCCTGAACACCGGGGAGCTGTTTTTT.